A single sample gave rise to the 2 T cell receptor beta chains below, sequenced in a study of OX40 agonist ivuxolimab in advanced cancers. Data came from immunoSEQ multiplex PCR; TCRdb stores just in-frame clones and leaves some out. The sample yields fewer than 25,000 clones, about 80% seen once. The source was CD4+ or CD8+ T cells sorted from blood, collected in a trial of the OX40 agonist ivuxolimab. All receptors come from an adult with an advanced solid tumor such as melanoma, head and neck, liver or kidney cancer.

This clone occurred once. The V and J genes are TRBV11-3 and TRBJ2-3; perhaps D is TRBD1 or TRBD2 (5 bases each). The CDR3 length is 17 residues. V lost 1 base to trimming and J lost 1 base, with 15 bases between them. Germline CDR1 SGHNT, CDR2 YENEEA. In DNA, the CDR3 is TGTGCCAGCAGCTTAGGCACGGGGACCCATCGCACAGATACGCAGTATTTT. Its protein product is CASSLGTGTHRTDTQYF.

CDR3 protein: CASNLMRQQETQYF. The CDR3 DNA is TGTGCCAGCAACCTCATGAGGCAGCAAGAGACCCAGTACTTC. The V call is TRBV28, the J call TRBJ2-5; D gene ambiguous. The CDR3 totals 14 residues. The germline V and J ends were trimmed by 7 bases and 2 bases, with 14 bases remaining between them. CDR1 MDHEN and CDR2 SYDVKM come from the germline V gene.